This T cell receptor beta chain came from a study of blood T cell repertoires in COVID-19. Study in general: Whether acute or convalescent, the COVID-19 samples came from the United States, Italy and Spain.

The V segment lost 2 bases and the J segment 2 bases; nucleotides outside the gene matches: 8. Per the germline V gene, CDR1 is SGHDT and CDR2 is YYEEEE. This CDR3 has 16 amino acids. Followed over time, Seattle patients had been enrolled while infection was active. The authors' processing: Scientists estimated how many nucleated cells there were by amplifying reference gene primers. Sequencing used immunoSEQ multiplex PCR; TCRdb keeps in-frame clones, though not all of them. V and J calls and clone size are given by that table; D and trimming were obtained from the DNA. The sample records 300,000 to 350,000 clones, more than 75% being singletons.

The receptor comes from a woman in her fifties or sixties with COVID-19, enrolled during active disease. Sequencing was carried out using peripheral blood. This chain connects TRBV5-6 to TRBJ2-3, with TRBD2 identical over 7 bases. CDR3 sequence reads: CASSFSSGTITDTQYF. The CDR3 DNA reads TGTGCCAGCAGCTTCTCAAGCGGGACCATCACAGATACGCAGTATTTT. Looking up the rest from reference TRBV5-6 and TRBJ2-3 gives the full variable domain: DAGVTQSPTHLIKTRGQQVTLRCSPKSGHDTVSWYQQALGQGPQFIFQYYEEEERQRGNFPDRFSGHQFPNYSSELNVNALLLGDSALYLCASSFSSGTITDTQYFGPGTRLTVL.